This T cell receptor beta chain appears in the sequencing data of a study of T cell clonotyping in hematopoietic cell transplantation (dated by TCRdb to about 2021). With regard to the full study: Recipient samples taken before transplant were obtained following cytoreduction. A total of 150 or so blood samples were gathered in the study from 35 to 45 consecutive transplant recipients along with their related donors. Recruitment of patients ran from 2015 to early 2017, and follow-up continued until late 2020 or until death. General study outcomes and caveats: Sample size was limited, and cells were not sorted, so CD4 and CD8 repertoire contributions could not be separated. Only a small fraction of recipient repertoires overlapped donor repertoires, with over 97% appearing de novo at the given depth. After transplant, TCR diversity in recipients dropped, and pathologically expanded clonotypes climbed progressively between day 30 and day 180. Inverse Simpson Index values from donors and from recipients before transplant predicted broader TCR repertoire diversity after transplant.

The sample's time point label is to be understood as: recipient sample about 28 days before transplant, after cytoreduction. Blood samples were obtained from recipients approximately 28 days before transplant and at days 30, 100 and 180 after transplant. Nuclei Lysis Solution was used to extract genomic DNA from fresh or cryopreserved unfractionated peripheral blood mononuclear cells. The immunoSEQ assay, a bias-controlled multiplex PCR with V- and J-specific primers, was used to amplify TCR beta CDR3 regions from genomic DNA. In a second PCR step, the CDR3 amplicons were tagged with a proprietary barcode plus Illumina adapter sequences. An Illumina MiSeq instrument was used for sequencing of the CDR3 libraries. In the original analysis: immunoSEQ Analyzer 3.0 was used for export and quality control, with R Bioconductor and Immunarch used for downstream analyses. Only productive rearrangements in the normalized downsampled data set were used to calculate repertoire metrics. Pathologically expanded clonotypes were defined as those larger than 5 templates in the normalized cohort. The Inverse Simpson Index was used to measure repertoire diversity. To capture all clonotypes, CMV-specificity analyses were performed on the non-normalized data set. TCRdb limited this immuneACCESS table to in-frame rearrangements with V and J called. A share of clones is missing; checked studies link under half to unresolved V genes, and the rest is unexplained. The V and J calls and clone size were taken over from that table, and D and trimming were inferred from the DNA. The sample table contains roughly 29,000 clones; only one count was recorded for more than 70% of them. The ten largest clonotypes hold approximately 5.9% of the sample.

The germline V gene encodes CDR1 MNHNY and CDR2 SVGAGI (reference sequence). Inclusive of the bounding cysteine and phenylalanine, the CDR3 is 15 residues long. The kept DNA is CDR3 alone, 45 bases in frame from the first base. A word on this clone: Its antigen is unknown. Its ends do not fully match the called genes, so a read error is possible.

Here the sequenced sample was peripheral blood mononuclear cells, taken before stem cell transplant. The receptor's source is a man aged 45-65 years with myelodysplastic syndrome. Some clones in this sample may be carry-over from other donors' samples. The chain was built from TRBV6-6 and TRBJ2-3; TRBD2 fits 10 bases in the junction. In nucleotide form, the sequence is TGTGCCAGCAGACCAAGCGGGAGGGCCACAGGTACGCAGTATTTT. The resulting protein is CASRPSGRATGTQYF.